This T cell receptor beta chain was identified during a study of T cell responses to AZD1222 COVID-19 vaccine. Study-level results: Spike-specific TCR breadth and depth went up after people got two AZD1222 doses. The span of vaccine-associated CD4 TCRs extended across spike, with dominance at 160-218 and 743-854. Only a handful of AZD1222 recipients tested seropositive at baseline.

Of note for this clone: What it binds is unknown.

The method was immunoSEQ multiplex PCR; TCRdb's version includes in-frame clones alone and lacks a portion of them. The sample has 140,000 or so clones, 92% seen once. Germline CDR1 reads SGHRS; CDR2 reads YFSETQ. V trimming: 4 bases; J trimming: 2 bases; junction bases outside the gene matches: 25. The CDR3 is 22 amino acids. The rearrangement uses TRBV5-1 and TRBJ2-3, with 10 bases matching TRBD1. This clonotype originated in an adult in good health. This specimen was peripheral blood, taken on day 0 of AZD1222 vaccination. This chain's CDR3 is CASSPGQGGVRMLLGPTDTQYF. Here the CDR3 DNA reads TGCGCCAGCAGCCCAGGACAGGGGGGAGTAAGGATGTTACTCGGGCCCACAGATACGCAGTATTTT.